This passage covers 29 T cell receptor beta chains from one sample sequenced in a study of response to subunit inactivated influenza vaccine. MiXCR was run by TCRdb on the RT-PCR reads, yielding one entry per CDR3 protein. Among approximately 530,000 distinct CDR3 sequences listed, 7.2% were seen once. The source material was PBMCs from blood, sampled roughly 24 months after vaccination. These TCRs come from a man between 50 and 70 years old who received an inactivated influenza vaccine.

This clonotype was seen repeatedly, ten times or more. The gene calls are TRBV12-3 or TRBV12-4 and TRBJ2-3, with 8 bases that match TRBD2. This CDR3 is 16 amino acids long. Trimming at V came to 3 bases and at J to 2 bases, leaving 7 bases not matched to a gene. The CDR3 loop reads CASSFWLAGFTDTQYF. The CDR3 coding sequence is TGTGCCAGCAGTTTTTGGCTAGCGGGTTTCACAGATACGCAGTATTTT.

This clonotype was counted many times. J is TRBJ1-4 and V is TRBV12-3 or TRBV12-4; 10 bases are shared with TRBD1. The ends lost 6 bases at V and 5 bases at J; junction bases unmatched: 6. The CDR3 length is 15 residues. DNA for the CDR3: TGTGCCAGCAGCCTCGGGACAGGGGTAAATGAAAAACTGTTTTTT. It is translated as CASSLGTGVNEKLFF.

This clonotype has only a few counts. V gene TRBV5-1 combines with J gene TRBJ1-1; 7 bases fit TRBD1. Germline CDR1 reads SGHRS; CDR2 reads YFSETQ. The V segment lost 5 bases and the J segment 1 base; nucleotides outside the gene matches: 5. This CDR3 contains 14 residues. CDR3 region: CASRFTGENTEAFF. The CDR3 nucleotides read TGCGCCAGCAGGTTTACAGGGGAGAACACTGAAGCTTTCTTT.

The V call is TRBV25-1, the J call TRBJ2-3; the D gene could be TRBD1 or TRBD2 (5 bases each). V lost 6 bases to trimming and J lost 4 bases, with 14 bases between them. CDR1 and CDR2 (germline): MGHDK, SYGVNS. The CDR3 runs 14 residues. The CDR3 nucleotides read TGTGCCAGCAGAAGAGGGTTGGGGGCAGATACGCAGTATTTT. Translating gives CASRRGLGADTQYF.

The rearrangement uses TRBV7-6 and TRBJ1-2, with a possible D match to TRBD1 (5 bases). The length of the CDR3 is 16 residues. Germline V CDR1 and CDR2: SGHVS, FNYEAQ. The germline V and J ends were trimmed by 1 base and 3 bases, with 15 bases remaining between them. DNA for the CDR3: TGTGCCAGCAGCTTAGGGGTGACAGCGGGAGACTATGGCTACACCTTC. Its protein is CASSLGVTAGDYGYTF.

This clonotype was recorded many times. The V and J genes are TRBV12-3 or TRBV12-4 and TRBJ1-1; D call uncertain. This CDR3 has 14 amino acids. V lost 2 bases and J 1 base, leaving 8 bases between the germline ends. This CDR3 reads CASSLLHQNTEAFF. In DNA, the CDR3 is TGTGCCAGCAGTTTACTACACCAGAACACTGAAGCTTTCTTT.

The chain employs TRBV4-2 and TRBJ1-1; D is perhaps TRBD1 (6 bases). Deletions cut 6 bases from V and 11 bases from J, with 13 bases between. This CDR3 is 11 amino acids long. Germline assignment: CDR1 LGHNA and CDR2 YNFKEQ. The CDR3 region is CASRLQGEAFF. CDR3 nucleotides: TGTGCCAGCAGACTACAGGGAGAGGCTTTCTTT.

This clonotype occurred many times. V gene TRBV10-2 combines with J gene TRBJ2-1; D uncertain. The CDR3 sequence is 14 residues long. Looked up from germline, CDR1 is WSHSY and CDR2 is SAAADI. Trimming removed 7 bases from V and 0 bases from J, with 10 bases in between. In nucleotides, the CDR3 is TGCGCCAGCACACCGGATCGCTCCTACAATGAGCAGTTCTTC. It translates to CASTPDRSYNEQFF.

In this sample, this clonotype turned up a few times. The chain's CDR3 is CASSQIRSTEAFF. The CDR3 nucleotides read TGTGCCAGCAGCCAGATCAGAAGCACTGAAGCTTTCTTT. The gene calls are TRBV7-6 and TRBJ1-1; D is uncertain. CDR3 length equals 13 residues. V dropped 5 bases and J dropped 4 bases, with 11 bases sitting between them. Germline V lookup: CDR1 SGHVS, CDR2 FNYEAQ.

The rearrangement links TRBV19 to TRBJ2-2; a possible D gene is TRBD2 (6 bases). Germline CDR1 reads LNHDA; CDR2 reads SQIVND (reference sequence). The CDR3 loop spans 15 amino acids. Trimming shortened V by 7 bases and J by 3 bases, and 15 bases separated the two germline ends. Here the CDR3 DNA reads TGTGCCAGTACCATCCCGGGACTCTACACCGGGGAGCTGTTTTTT. Translation gives CASTIPGLYTGELFF. Variable domain in full (rest from reference TRBV19 and TRBJ2-2): DGGITQSPKYLFRKEGQNVTLSCEQNLNHDAMYWYRQDPGQGLRLIYYSQIVNDFQKGDIAEGYSVSREKKESFPLTVTSAQKNPTAFYLCASTIPGLYTGELFFGEGSRLTVL.

This clonotype appeared many times. CDR3 sequence (DNA): TGTGCCAGCAGCACAGTGGGGCGGACAACCGGGGAGCTGTTTTTT. This encodes CASSTVGRTTGELFF. The rearrangement uses TRBV4-2 and TRBJ2-2; D might be TRBD1 (5 bases). CDR1 and CDR2 (germline): LGHNA, YNFKEQ. Trimming left V 5 bases short and J 5 bases short, with 15 bases between. CDR3 length: 15 residues.

The chain couples TRBV20-1 to TRBJ2-3, with 8 bases that match TRBD2. Germline-derived CDR1 and CDR2 are DFQATT and SNEGSKA (reference sequence). Trimming at V came to 0 bases and at J to 1 base, leaving 3 bases not matched to a gene. This CDR3 comprises 15 residues. CDR3 in amino acids: CSARDSLAGTDTQYF. CDR3 bases: TGCAGTGCTAGAGATTCACTAGCGGGCACAGATACGCAGTATTTT.

Details on this clonotype: No DNA is shown, since the ends of the CDR3 on it are uncertain; the CDR3 is the one TCRdb lists. This chain connects TRBV29-1 to TRBJ1-2; TRBD1 is the table's D call, not checked against the DNA. Germline CDR1 and CDR2: SQVTM and ANQGSEA. The CDR3 numbers 13 amino acids, ends counted. The CDR3 here is CSVGTGSGGANTF.

This clonotype was seen more than once but under ten times. The chain links TRBV20-1 to TRBJ2-7; D not certain. The CDR3 consists of 13 residues. Deletions cut 4 bases from V and 3 bases from J, with 13 bases between. Germline V lookup: CDR1 DFQATT, CDR2 SNEGSKA (reference sequence). CDR3 in amino acids: CSAKPLGFYEQYF. The CDR3 bases are TGCAGTGCTAAGCCCTTAGGTTTCTACGAGCAGTACTTC.

This clonotype was picked up a small number of times. This rearrangement joins TRBV7-8 to TRBJ2-7, with TRBD1 matching 8 bases. The CDR3 runs to 11 residues. Per germline, CDR1 SGHVS and CDR2 FQNEAQ. V shed 5 bases and J 9 bases; nucleotides not matched to a gene: 3. CDR3: CASSDRGRQYF. The CDR3 DNA reads as TGTGCCAGCAGCGACAGGGGTAGGCAGTACTTC.

This clonotype was seen a handful of times. The genes are TRBV20-1 and TRBJ1-2; unclear D gene. The germline V gene has CDR1 DFQATT and CDR2 SNEGSKA (reference sequence). V gave up 0 bases and J gave up 4 bases, with 12 bases separating them. The length of the CDR3 is 14 residues. The CDR3 sequence: CSARDLREIYGYTF. In DNA, the CDR3 is TGCAGTGCTAGAGATTTGCGGGAGATCTATGGCTACACCTTC.

This chain uses TRBV6-5 with TRBJ2-5, with D unclear. The CDR3 loop spans 15 amino acids. CDR1 is MNHEY, CDR2 SVGAGI, per germline. Trimming took off 4 bases at V and 0 bases at J, with 12 bases between the two ends. CDR3 amino acids: CASSLTDTYQETQYF. CDR3 sequence (DNA): TGTGCCAGCAGTTTAACTGACACTTACCAAGAGACCCAGTACTTC.

The genes are TRBV7-6 and TRBJ2-3; D uncertain. The CDR3 loop spans 13 amino acids. Germline assignment: CDR1 SGHVS and CDR2 FNYEAQ. V dropped 4 bases and J dropped 4 bases, with 9 bases sitting between them. In nucleotides, the CDR3 is TGTGCCAGCAGCTCCTCCAGCCCAGATACGCAGTATTTT. Amino acid sequence: CASSSSSPDTQYF.

The CDR3 is CSARDLLGLGGYNEQFF. Written as DNA, the CDR3 is TGCAGTGCTAGAGATCTCCTCGGACTAGGCGGCTACAATGAGCAGTTCTTC. V is TRBV20-1 and J is TRBJ2-1; 7 bases are shared with TRBD2. J was trimmed by 3 bases and V by 0 bases; bases with no gene match: 11. The CDR3 has 17 residues. Germline V gene lookup returns CDR1 DFQATT and CDR2 SNEGSKA (reference sequence).

This clonotype was detected many times. V and J are TRBV12-3 or TRBV12-4 and TRBJ2-7, with TRBD1 matching over 9 bases. The CDR3 runs 17 residues. After removal of 2 bases from V and 1 base from J, the junction contained 9 bases not matched to a gene. The CDR3 sequence is CASSLIVADRGSYEQYF. As DNA, the CDR3 is TGTGCCAGCAGTTTAATAGTAGCGGACAGGGGTTCCTACGAGCAGTACTTC.

This clonotype was seen a few times. The chain couples TRBV15 to TRBJ2-3; 8 positions agree with TRBD1. The ends lost 0 bases at V and 6 bases at J; junction bases unmatched: 5. The CDR3 totals 15 residues. Germline V gene sequence: CDR1 LNHNV, CDR2 YYDKDF (reference sequence). CDR3 sequence (DNA): TGTGCCACCAGCAGAGATGTCAGGGGGCTTGATACGCAGTATTTT. This gives the protein CATSRDVRGLDTQYF.

This clonotype appeared many times. The chain is built from TRBV12-3 or TRBV12-4 and TRBJ2-7; D unclear. V dropped 3 bases and J dropped 4 bases, with 7 bases sitting between them. This CDR3 comprises 12 residues. The CDR3 DNA sequence: TGTGCCAGCAGTTTGTCGCGTTACGAGCAGTACTTC. This sequence encodes CASSLSRYEQYF.

This clonotype has more than one count but fewer than ten. The gene calls are TRBV29-1 and TRBJ2-2; D not certain. Germline values: CDR1 SQVTM, CDR2 ANQGSEA. V lost 1 base to trimming and J lost 4 bases, with 4 bases between them. The length of the CDR3 is 12 residues. CDR3 protein: CSVEVATGELFF. The CDR3 bases are TGCAGCGTTGAAGTAGCCACCGGGGAGCTGTTTTTT.

The J gene is TRBJ2-3, the V gene TRBV12-3 or TRBV12-4, with 12 bases that match TRBD1. The junction had 13 bases not matched to a gene; V was cut back by 2 bases and J by 7 bases. This CDR3 has 18 residues. The DNA for the CDR3 is TGTGCCAGCAGTTTACGGATGGGGACAGGGGGCCTACCAAATACGCAGTATTTT. It is translated as CASSLRMGTGGLPNTQYF.

This clonotype has only a few counts. The J gene is TRBJ1-1, the V gene TRBV7-2; D perhaps matches TRBD1 (5 bases). The germline V and J ends were trimmed by 0 bases and 8 bases, with 10 bases remaining between them. CDR3 length: 13 amino acids. Germline assignment: CDR1 SGHTA and CDR2 FQGNSA. The CDR3 here is CASSLAGVREAFF. The CDR3 region has the DNA TGTGCCAGCAGCTTAGCAGGGGTCCGGGAAGCTTTCTTT.

There are many counts of this clonotype. The chain carries TRBV12-3 or TRBV12-4 and TRBJ1-3; D gene ambiguous. V was pared by 5 bases and J by 0 bases, with 14 bases between. The CDR3 has 16 residues. This CDR3 reads CASSAQDAYSGNTIYF. The CDR3 DNA reads as TGTGCCAGCAGTGCCCAGGACGCCTACTCTGGAAACACCATATATTTT.

This clonotype occurred many times. This sequence joins TRBV28 and TRBJ2-7; 10 bases are a match to TRBD1. This CDR3 spans 14 amino acids. J gave up 0 bases and V 7 bases, and 3 bases lay outside the gene matches. Germline V lookup: CDR1 MDHEN, CDR2 SYDVKM. CDR3 in amino acids: CASTRTGGSYEQYF. The CDR3 DNA sequence: TGTGCCAGCACCCGGACAGGGGGCTCCTACGAGCAGTACTTC.

Concerning this clonotype itself: One end of the junction varies from germline; a read error may be responsible. The chain uses TRBV5-6 and TRBJ1-1; D is ambiguous. The CDR3 covers 11 residues. Looked up from germline, CDR1 is SGHDT and CDR2 is YYEEEE. CDR3 residues: CTSSLGTEAFF. The CDR3 nucleotides are TGTACCAGCAGCTTGGGGACTGAAGCTTTCTTT.

This clonotype came up a few times. This chain connects TRBV3-1 to TRBJ2-3; 12 bases are a match to TRBD2. V was clipped by 3 bases and J by 7 bases; unmatched bases: 11. CDR1 is LGHDT and CDR2 is YNNKEL in the germline V gene (reference sequence). The CDR3 is 17 amino acids. CDR3: CASSHRLAGDLMYTQYF. The CDR3 coding sequence is TGTGCCAGCAGCCACCGACTAGCGGGGGACCTCATGTATACGCAGTATTTT.